Listed here are 20 T cell receptor beta chains from one sample, sequenced in a study of OX40 agonist ivuxolimab in advanced cancers. Assay used: immunoSEQ multiplex PCR; TCRdb lists only in-frame clones, some missing. The sample contains about 37,000 clones, approximately 86% of which appear only once. The material sequenced was CD4+ or CD8+ T cells sorted from blood, taken in a trial of the OX40 agonist ivuxolimab. All receptors come from an adult with an advanced solid tumor such as melanoma, head and neck, liver or kidney cancer.

The chain employs TRBV7-3 and TRBJ1-1; TRBD1 might be the D (5 bases). Per the germline V gene, CDR1 is SGHTA and CDR2 is FQGTGA. The CDR3 runs to 13 residues. The germline V and J ends were trimmed by 2 bases and 3 bases, with 7 bases remaining between them. In nucleotides, the CDR3 is TGTGCCAGCAGCTTACAGGGAGACACTGAAGCTTTCTTT. Translated: CASSLQGDTEAFF.

This rearrangement joins TRBV7-9 to TRBJ1-1, with D hard to call. Trimming took 5 bases from V and 3 from J, leaving 10 bases between them. The CDR3 is 13 residues long. Germline loops: CDR1 SEHNR, CDR2 FQNEAQ (reference sequence). The CDR3 DNA sequence: TGTGCCAGCAGCCCGGGTGGGTACACTGAAGCTTTCTTT. This translates into CASSPGGYTEAFF.

The chain employs TRBV10-1 and TRBJ1-1; D uncertain. The CDR3 contains 13 residues. Germline CDR1 is WNHNN and CDR2 is SYGVQD (reference sequence). The ends were cut back, 2 bases at V and 4 bases at J, with 8 bases in the middle. The CDR3: CASSETAFTEAFF. DNA of the CDR3: TGCGCCAGCAGTGAGACAGCTTTCACTGAAGCTTTCTTT.

This clone was seen only once. V and J are TRBV9 and TRBJ2-1; D may be TRBD1 (6 bases). The CDR3 has 18 residues. V lost 4 bases, J lost 2 bases, and 22 bases lay in between. Looked up from germline, CDR1 is SGDLS and CDR2 is YYNGEE. CDR3 sequence: CASSQAGDGTSTYNEQFF. DNA for the CDR3: TGTGCCAGCAGCCAAGCTGGTGACGGGACATCTACCTACAATGAGCAGTTCTTC.

This clone was counted once. The V call is TRBV18, the J call TRBJ2-5; unclear D gene. The ends were cut back, 6 bases at V and 0 bases at J, with 2 bases in the middle. Germline V gene lookup returns CDR1 KGHSH and CDR2 LQKENI. This CDR3 has 11 amino acids. The DNA of the CDR3 is TGTGCCAGCTCTAACCAAGAGACCCAGTACTTC. Amino acids: CASSNQETQYF.

The chain has TRBV19 and TRBJ2-7; D is undetermined. Germline V gives CDR1 LNHDA, CDR2 SQIVND (reference sequence). Trimming removed 5 bases at V and 0 bases at J, with 8 bases between. CDR3 length: 13 residues. This chain's CDR3 is CASSLKSSYEQYF. The CDR3 region has the DNA TGTGCCAGTAGTCTCAAGAGCTCCTACGAGCAGTACTTC.

The chain couples TRBV6-1 to TRBJ1-1; D unclear. CDR1 and CDR2 (germline): MNHNS, SASEGT. V was trimmed by 4 bases and J by 0 bases, leaving 9 bases between them. The CDR3 is made up of 14 amino acids. CDR3 protein: CASSGQTLNTEAFF. CDR3 nucleotide sequence: TGTGCCAGCAGTGGTCAGACCTTGAACACTGAAGCTTTCTTT.

The rearrangement links TRBV10-3 to TRBJ2-3, with unresolved D. Per the germline V gene, CDR1 is ENHRY and CDR2 is SYGVKD. The length of the CDR3 is 15 residues. V was trimmed by 6 bases and J by 0 bases, leaving 13 bases between them. CDR3 in amino acids: CAISDKRGSTDTQYF. The CDR3 DNA reads TGTGCCATCAGCGATAAACGTGGCAGCACAGATACGCAGTATTTT.

The sample holds one count of this clone. The chain combines TRBV7-8 with TRBJ2-5; TRBD1 might be the D (5 bases). There are 14 residues in the CDR3. The germline V gene has CDR1 SGHVS and CDR2 FQNEAQ. Trimming shortened V by 0 bases and J by 5 bases, and 10 bases separated the two germline ends. DNA of the CDR3: TGTGCCAGCAGCTTAGCCTCAGGGTCGGAGACCCAGTACTTC. This gives the protein CASSLASGSETQYF.

This chain uses TRBV7-9 with TRBJ2-4; a weak D match, TRBD2 (6 bases). From germline, CDR1 is SEHNR and CDR2 FQNEAQ (reference sequence). CDR3 length equals 12 residues. V dropped 1 base and J dropped 8 bases, with 6 bases sitting between them. The CDR3 spells CASSLGGDIQYF. The CDR3 DNA follows: TGTGCCAGCAGCTTAGGGGGGGACATTCAGTACTTC.

With respect to this clone: The CDR3 does not end in the conserved phenylalanine or tryptophan, so this is likely a read error. Because the CDR3's place on the DNA is in doubt, the DNA is left out and the CDR3 is given as listed by TCRdb. The rearrangement uses TRBV6-5 and TRBJ1-5. Germline CDR1 MNHEY, CDR2 SVGAGI. The CDR3 numbers 9 amino acids, ends counted. CDR3 region: CASSYLCCL.

This chain connects TRBV19 to TRBJ2-5; D remains unclear. This CDR3 is 12 amino acids long. Germline assignment: CDR1 LNHDA and CDR2 SQIVND (reference sequence). V dropped 5 bases and J dropped 2 bases, with 6 bases sitting between them. CDR3 DNA: TGTGCCAGTAGTGGGCAGCAAGAGACCCAGTACTTC. This encodes CASSGQQETQYF. Variable domain in full (rest from reference TRBV19 and TRBJ2-5): DGGITQSPKYLFRKEGQNVTLSCEQNLNHDAMYWYRQDPGQGLRLIYYSQIVNDFQKGDIAEGYSVSREKKESFPLTVTSAQKNPTAFYLCASSGQQETQYFGPGTRLLVL.

This clone appeared once. The V and J genes are TRBV4-1 and TRBJ2-1, with 9 bases fitting TRBD1. V trimming: 0 bases; J trimming: 8 bases; junction bases outside the gene matches: 8. The CDR3 has 16 residues. The germline gives CDR1 MGHRA, CDR2 YSYEKL. The CDR3 loop is CASSQDGTGWGDEQFF. CDR3 coding DNA: TGCGCCAGCAGCCAAGACGGGACAGGGTGGGGGGATGAGCAGTTCTTC.

This CDR3 reads CASTQGETQYF. The DNA for the CDR3 is TGTGCCAGCACACAGGGGGAGACCCAGTACTTC. V is TRBV2 and J is TRBJ2-5, with 7 positions matching TRBD1. Trimming removed 7 bases from V and 5 bases from J; junction bases left unmatched: 1. The CDR3 has 11 residues. CDR1 is SNHLY, CDR2 FYNNEI, per germline.

The chain employs TRBV18 and TRBJ2-7, with D maybe TRBD2 (6 bases). There are 16 residues in the CDR3. CDR1 and CDR2 from the germline V gene are KGHSH and LQKENI. V shed 6 bases and J shed 2 bases, with 20 bases lying between them. In DNA, the CDR3 is TGTGCCAGCTCTTATTCCTCCGGGACTGTAGCCTACGAGCAGTACTTC. It is translated as CASSYSSGTVAYEQYF.

V is TRBV4-1 and J is TRBJ2-3; no definite D call. The CDR3 is 12 amino acids. V was cut by 3 bases and J by 5 bases, with 6 bases left in between. Germline lookup yields CDR1 MGHRA and CDR2 YSYEKL. The CDR3 DNA sequence: TGCGCCAGCAGCCACCCCTTAGATACGCAGTATTTT. This translates into CASSHPLDTQYF.

This clone showed up just once. The chain is built from TRBV9 and TRBJ2-5; TRBD2 agrees at 13 bases. With 2 bases clipped from V and 5 bases from J, the junction kept 6 bases outside the gene matches. Germline-derived CDR1 and CDR2 are SGDLS and YYNGEE. This CDR3 region has 16 residues. Written as DNA, the CDR3 is TGTGCCAGCAGCGTTGGGACTAGCGGGGTCTCGGAGACCCAGTACTTC. Translation: CASSVGTSGVSETQYF. Drawing the rest from reference TRBV9 and TRBJ2-5, the complete variable domain is DSGVTQTPKHLITATGQRVTLRCSPRSGDLSVYWYQQSLDQGLQFLIQYYNGEERAKGNILERFSAQQFPDLHSELNLSSLELGDSALYFCASSVGTSGVSETQYFGPGTRLLVL.

J is TRBJ2-3 and V is TRBV11-2; D ambiguous. Deletions cut 2 bases from V and 1 base from J, with 7 bases between. Germline V gene lookup returns CDR1 SGHAT and CDR2 FQNNGV. The CDR3 has 14 amino acids. The CDR3 sequence is CASSLTVGTDTQYF. CDR3 coding DNA: TGTGCCAGCAGCTTAACGGTCGGCACAGATACGCAGTATTTT.

The rearrangement uses TRBV6-1 and TRBJ1-1, with D uncertain. Trimming stripped 4 bases from V and 4 bases from J, with 13 bases between. This CDR3 is built from 14 residues. Germline CDR1 MNHNS, CDR2 SASEGT. CDR3 sequence (DNA): TGTGCCAGCAGTGCCCGACGTCCCTCCACTGAAGCTTTCTTT. This gives the protein CASSARRPSTEAFF.

The chain combines TRBV19 with TRBJ2-2; no definite D call. The V end lost 7 bases, the J end lost 4 bases, and 10 bases lay between the germline ends. Germline lookup yields CDR1 LNHDA and CDR2 SQIVND (reference sequence). The CDR3 contains 13 residues. The CDR3 sequence is CASKWLGTGELFF. CDR3 nucleotides: TGTGCCAGTAAGTGGCTTGGCACCGGGGAGCTGTTTTTT.